Each of the 27 T cell receptor beta chains below was sequenced from the same sample in a study of shared clonotypes between healthy human individuals. Sequencing was performed with immunoSEQ multiplex PCR; in TCRdb, only in-frame clones are kept and a portion is missing. The sample holds some 2,100,000 clones, around 95% seen once. Sequencing used naive CD4+ T cells sorted from blood. As to subset: CD45RA+ positively selected. The receptors were gathered from a young man in good health.

The chain employs TRBV19 and TRBJ2-5; 8 nucleotides align to TRBD2. From germline, CDR1 is LNHDA and CDR2 SQIVND (reference sequence). The CDR3 loop spans 15 amino acids. V lost 7 bases to trimming and J lost 1 base; unmatched junction nucleotides: 8. CDR3 in DNA: TGTGCCAGTAAATCCGAGGCGGGGGGCCAAGAGACCCAGTACTTC. It encodes CASKSEAGGQETQYF.

The chain is built from TRBV30 and TRBJ1-4, with 9 nucleotides matching TRBD1. This CDR3 has 13 residues. Trimming removed 7 bases from V and 7 bases from J; junction bases left unmatched: 7. From germline, CDR1 is GTSNPN and CDR2 SVGIG (reference sequence). CDR3 residues: CALEGTGSEKLFF. The DNA of the CDR3 is TGTGCCTTGGAAGGGACAGGGAGTGAAAAACTGTTTTTT.

The gene calls are TRBV6-5 and TRBJ2-7, with 8 nucleotides matching TRBD1. Looked up from germline, CDR1 is MNHEY and CDR2 is SVGAGI. This CDR3 contains 15 residues. The junction had 14 bases not matched to a gene; V was cut back by 7 bases and J by 6 bases. The CDR3 spells CASTYRDTGGREQYF. DNA for the CDR3: TGTGCCAGCACCTACCGGGATACAGGGGGGCGCGAGCAGTACTTC.

CDR3 loop: CASSYRPRADNQPQHF. The DNA for the CDR3 is TGTGCCAGCAGCTATAGGCCCAGGGCCGACAATCAGCCCCAGCATTTT. This chain joins TRBV7-2 and TRBJ1-5, with a weak D call TRBD1 (5 bases). Trimming shortened V by 4 bases and J by 3 bases, and 16 bases separated the two germline ends. Germline-derived CDR1 and CDR2 are SGHTA and FQGNSA. The CDR3 extends over 16 amino acids. Supplemented by reference TRBV7-2 and TRBJ1-5, the full variable domain reads GAGVSQSPSNKVTEKGKDVELRCDPISGHTALYWYRQSLGQGLEFLIYFQGNSAPDKSGLPSDRFSAERTGGSVSTLTIQRTQQEDSAVYLCASSYRPRADNQPQHFGDGTRLSIL.

The CDR3 sequence: CAHWGSGELFF. For the CDR3, the DNA is TGTGCACACTGGGGGTCCGGGGAGCTGTTTTTT. The chain employs TRBV30 and TRBJ2-2; D tentatively fits TRBD1 or TRBD2 (5 bases each). The CDR3 is 11 amino acids. Germline V gene data show CDR1 as GTSNPN and CDR2 as SVGIG (reference sequence). The full variable domain, its missing parts supplied by reference TRBV30 and TRBJ2-2, is SQTIHQWPATLVQPVGSPLSLECTVEGTSNPNLYWYRQAAGRGLQLLFYSVGIGQISSEVPQNLSASRPQDRQFILSSKKLLLSDSGFYLCAHWGSGELFFGEGSRLTVL.

This clone appeared once. The chain links TRBV11-2 to TRBJ2-3; D is undetermined. Germline CDR1 is SGHAT and CDR2 is FQNNGV. V lost 5 bases, J lost 1 base, and 10 bases lay in between. This CDR3 is 14 amino acids long. CDR3 residues: CASSLGLGTDTQYF. Written as DNA, the CDR3 is TGTGCCAGCAGCCTCGGTCTTGGCACAGATACGCAGTATTTT.

V and J are TRBV5-6 and TRBJ1-5, with 7 nucleotides matching TRBD1. V shed 5 bases and J 4 bases; nucleotides not matched to a gene: 9. There are 15 residues in the CDR3. Germline CDR1 is SGHDT and CDR2 is YYEEEE. CDR3 sequence reads: CASRQSGTVNQPQHF. In nucleotides, the CDR3 is TGTGCCAGCAGGCAATCCGGGACAGTTAATCAGCCCCAGCATTTT.

The chain carries TRBV10-1 and TRBJ2-7; 9 bases match TRBD2. Germline CDR1 and CDR2: WNHNN and SYGVQD (reference sequence). V lost 11 bases to trimming and J lost 3 bases; unmatched junction nucleotides: 11. The CDR3 totals 14 residues. CDR3 DNA: TGCGCCTCGCGGGGGGGACTAGCTTTCTACGAGCAGTACTTC. Its protein product is CASRGGLAFYEQYF.

The chain uses TRBV30 and TRBJ2-7, with 7 bases aligning to TRBD2. The germline V gene has CDR1 GTSNPN and CDR2 SVGIG (reference sequence). The V gene end was trimmed by 0 bases and the J gene end by 5 bases; junction bases not matched to a gene: 7. This CDR3 spans 14 amino acids. The CDR3 region has the DNA TGTGCCTGGAGTGTACGGGGAGGGATCGACGAGCAGTACTTC. Protein sequence: CAWSVRGGIDEQYF.

The chain is built from TRBV5-1 and TRBJ2-1, with TRBD2 identical over 9 bases. CDR1 is SGHRS, CDR2 YFSETQ, per germline. This CDR3 spans 15 amino acids. V shed 4 bases, J shed 9 bases, and the junction held 11 bases outside the gene matches. The CDR3 DNA reads TGCGCCAGCAGCCCGGTAGCGGGAGAGGGAGGTGAGCAGTTCTTC. Translating it yields CASSPVAGEGGEQFF.

About this clone: Other DNA sequences in this specimen translate into the identical CDR3. This sequence joins TRBV7-2 and TRBJ1-5, with 10 bases identical to TRBD1. This CDR3 region has 15 residues. Germline CDR1 reads SGHTA; CDR2 reads FQGNSA. V lost 3 bases, J lost 1 base, and 0 bases stayed unmatched. DNA for the CDR3: TGTGCCAGCAGCTTGGGACAGGGGAGCAATCAGCCCCAGCATTTT. Encoded protein: CASSLGQGSNQPQHF. The full variable domain, completed using reference TRBV7-2 and TRBJ1-5, is GAGVSQSPSNKVTEKGKDVELRCDPISGHTALYWYRQSLGQGLEFLIYFQGNSAPDKSGLPSDRFSAERTGGSVSTLTIQRTQQEDSAVYLCASSLGQGSNQPQHFGDGTRLSIL.

This chain uses TRBV7-8 with TRBJ2-3; 10 bases agree with TRBD2. V gave up 3 bases and J gave up 5 bases; unmatched junction bases: 5. The CDR3 length is 15 residues. Germline V gene data show CDR1 as SGHVS and CDR2 as FQNEAQ. CDR3 in DNA: TGTGCCAGCAGCTTCAGCGGGAGGGCCGGAGATACGCAGTATTTT. Encoded protein: CASSFSGRAGDTQYF.

The rearrangement joins TRBV5-5 to TRBJ2-1; tentative D call: TRBD1 (6 bases). The CDR3 length is 15 residues. CDR1 SGHKS and CDR2 YYEKEE come from the germline V gene (reference sequence). The ends were cut back, 0 bases at V and 4 bases at J, with 11 bases in the middle. CDR3 loop: CASSLAQGTYNEQFF. CDR3 coding DNA: TGTGCCAGCAGCTTGGCCCAGGGGACATACAATGAGCAGTTCTTC.

This rearrangement joins TRBV29-1 to TRBJ1-1; D possibly corresponds to TRBD1 (6 bases). The CDR3 runs to 12 residues. Germline V gene data show CDR1 as SQVTM and CDR2 as ANQGSEA. Trimming left V 7 bases short and J 3 bases short, with 12 bases between. The DNA for the CDR3 is TGCAGCGCCGGACAGCGGGACACTGAAGCTTTCTTT. Translated, it gives CSAGQRDTEAFF.

The V gene is TRBV30, the J gene TRBJ2-5; a possible D gene is TRBD2 (5 bases). This CDR3 spans 13 amino acids. Germline CDR1 and CDR2: GTSNPN and SVGIG (reference sequence). V gave up 2 bases and J gave up 7 bases, with 14 bases separating them. The CDR3 loop is CAWSPSGKGTQYF. The CDR3 nucleotides read TGTGCCTGGAGTCCCAGCGGTAAAGGGACCCAGTACTTC.

The rearrangement joins TRBV2 to TRBJ1-2; TRBD1 matches at 7 bases. In germline, CDR1 is SNHLY, CDR2 FYNNEI. Germline trimming cut 6 bases from V and 10 bases from J; bases unmatched to any gene: 14. The CDR3 length is 14 residues. The CDR3 DNA is TGTGCCAGCAGGGGACCGACAGGGTTTAGCGACTACACCTTC. Its protein product is CASRGPTGFSDYTF.

The chain carries TRBV5-1 and TRBJ2-7; the match to TRBD1 covers 7 bases. V lost 4 bases and J lost 2; bases outside the gene matches: 9. Germline V CDR1 and CDR2: SGHRS, YFSETQ. The CDR3 length is 15 residues. Here the CDR3 reads CASSVEGAHTYEQYF. The CDR3, as DNA: TGCGCCAGCAGCGTCGAGGGGGCGCACACCTACGAGCAGTACTTC.

This chain links TRBV6-4 with TRBJ1-4; D perhaps matches TRBD1 (5 bases). Germline CDR1 MRHNA, CDR2 SNTAGT. The CDR3 loop spans 15 amino acids. The V end was cut by 6 bases, the J end by 0 bases, with 11 bases between. CDR3 nucleotide sequence: TGTGCCAGCAGCCCGGGGCAGGCAACTAATGAAAAACTGTTTTTT. It encodes CASSPGQATNEKLFF.

This rearrangement joins TRBV19 to TRBJ1-5; 9 nucleotides agree with TRBD1. The CDR3 is 13 residues long. After removal of 4 bases from V and 9 bases from J, the junction contained 4 bases not matched to a gene. Germline V gene data show CDR1 as LNHDA and CDR2 as SQIVND (reference sequence). DNA of the CDR3: TGTGCCAGTAGTACACTACAGGGGGCGCCCCAGCATTTT. This encodes CASSTLQGAPQHF.

This sequence joins TRBV27 and TRBJ1-5; maybe TRBD1 (5 bases). The CDR3 consists of 15 residues. Germline V gene lookup returns CDR1 MNHEY and CDR2 SMNVEV (reference sequence). Trimming shortened V by 10 bases and J by 2 bases, and 18 bases separated the two germline ends. In DNA, the CDR3 is TGTGCCACGGCTCCGGGGGGTTGGGGCAATCAGCCCCAGCATTTT. Residues: CATAPGGWGNQPQHF.

The chain carries TRBV9 and TRBJ2-1; D may correspond to TRBD1 or TRBD2 (5 bases each). CDR1 is SGDLS and CDR2 is YYNGEE in the germline V gene. The CDR3 consists of 18 residues. The germline V and J ends were trimmed by 3 bases and 0 bases, with 19 bases remaining between them. CDR3 loop: CASSAKRDPSFSYNEQFF. The CDR3 DNA reads as TGTGCCAGCAGCGCCAAGAGGGACCCCTCTTTCTCCTACAATGAGCAGTTCTTC.

The chain has TRBV28 and TRBJ2-5, with 8 bases lining up with TRBD2. The J segment lost 1 base and the V segment lost 5 bases, leaving 9 bases of the junction unmatched. The CDR3 is 16 residues long. Germline CDR1 and CDR2: MDHEN and SYDVKM. The CDR3 DNA follows: TGTGCCAGCAGTCCCAGAGGAGCGGGGGCCCAAGAGACCCAGTACTTC. Its translation: CASSPRGAGAQETQYF.

V and J are TRBV14 and TRBJ1-1; D is unresolved. Between the trimmed V and J ends, which lost 1 base and 8 bases, there was a span of 11 bases. CDR1 SGHDN and CDR2 FVKESK come from the germline V gene. The CDR3 has 13 amino acids. The DNA of the CDR3 is TGTGCCAGCAGCCAAGTGCTGGGAGCAGAAGCTTTCTTT. This codes for CASSQVLGAEAFF.

Comments on this clone: This sample also contains other DNA sequences that code for the same CDR3. V usage is TRBV28 and J usage is TRBJ1-2; 9 bases line up with TRBD1. CDR1 MDHEN and CDR2 SYDVKM come from the germline V gene. J was trimmed by 5 bases and V by 7 bases; bases with no gene match: 5. The length of the CDR3 is 13 residues. The CDR3 DNA reads TGTGCCAGCACGCGAGGACAGGGGTATGGCTACACCTTC. This codes for CASTRGQGYGYTF.

This chain connects TRBV2 to TRBJ2-7, with a tentative D call TRBD2 (5 bases). The CDR3 covers 14 residues. V shed 7 bases and J shed 3 bases, with 16 bases lying between them. From germline, CDR1 is SNHLY and CDR2 FYNNEI. CDR3 region: CASIMEALHYEQYF. The CDR3, as DNA: TGTGCCAGCATTATGGAGGCACTACACTACGAGCAGTACTTC.

This clone appeared once. V and J are TRBV18 and TRBJ2-6, with D perhaps matching TRBD1 (6 bases). Trimming took 7 bases from V and 2 from J, leaving 12 bases between them. The V gene's germline CDR1 is KGHSH and CDR2 LQKENI. This CDR3 has 15 residues. Written as DNA, the CDR3 is TGTGCCAGCTGTAGAACAGGGACTGGGGCCAACGTCCTGACTTTC. It codes for CASCRTGTGANVLTF.

This clone has a single count. The chain carries TRBV6-1 and TRBJ2-7; D gene uncertain. Germline V gene data show CDR1 as MNHNS and CDR2 as SASEGT. V was pared by 1 base and J by 3 bases, with 13 bases between. The CDR3 runs 15 residues. The DNA of the CDR3 is TGTGCCAGCAGTGAAGGGAACAACCCCATCTACGAGCAGTACTTC. Protein product: CASSEGNNPIYEQYF.